What follows are 26 T cell receptor beta chains derived from one specimen sequenced in a study of shared clonotypes between healthy human individuals. Naivety among CD8 cells was defined by CD45RO negativity and positive CCR7 selection, thereby excluding terminally differentiated effector memory CD45RA+ cells. Using immunoSEQ multiplex PCR, the repertoire was profiled, and TCRdb retains in-frame clones only, with some absent. The sample lists just over 2,000,000 clones; around 96% were seen once. Specimen: naive CD8+ T cells sorted from blood. All receptors come from a young man in good health.

Details on this clone: The sample carries other DNA sequences with the same CDR3. V and J are TRBV27 and TRBJ2-7; D call uncertain. CDR3 length: 13 residues. Germline loops: CDR1 MNHEY, CDR2 SMNVEV (reference sequence). V lost 3 bases to trimming and J lost 2 bases, with 8 bases between them. The CDR3 here is CASSLQVTYEQYF. The CDR3 nucleotides are TGTGCCAGCAGTTTGCAGGTCACCTACGAGCAGTACTTC.

V gene TRBV5-1 combines with J gene TRBJ1-1, with TRBD1 matching 7 bases. Germline lookup yields CDR1 SGHRS and CDR2 YFSETQ. The CDR3 is 17 residues long. Trimming took 0 bases from V and 1 from J; bases not matched to a gene: 9. The CDR3 region is CASSLAPTGTANTEAFF. In DNA form, the CDR3 reads TGCGCCAGCAGCTTGGCCCCAACCGGGACAGCGAACACTGAAGCTTTCTTT. Based on the CDR3 plus reference TRBV5-1 and TRBJ1-1, the full variable domain is KAGVTQTPRYLIKTRGQQVTLSCSPISGHRSVSWYQQTPGQGLQFLFEYFSETQRNKGNFPGRFSGRQFSNSRSEMNVSTLELGDSALYLCASSLAPTGTANTEAFFGQGTRLTVV.

The chain carries TRBV18 and TRBJ1-2; D unresolved. Looked up from germline, CDR1 is KGHSH and CDR2 is LQKENI. Trimming removed 6 bases at V and 4 bases at J, with 18 bases between. The length of the CDR3 is 15 residues. The CDR3 DNA follows: TGTGCCAGCTCGCTGGACCGGGTTTCGTCCTATGGCTACACCTTC. Translating it yields CASSLDRVSSYGYTF.

The gene calls are TRBV2 and TRBJ1-1; D unresolved. Germline values: CDR1 SNHLY, CDR2 FYNNEI. The V end was cut by 2 bases, the J end by 6 bases, with 16 bases between. The CDR3 sequence is 15 residues long. Here the CDR3 DNA reads TGTGCCAGCAGTGAATCCCTCAACCCTTACTCTGAAGCTTTCTTT. This codes for CASSESLNPYSEAFF.

The chain couples TRBV6-1 to TRBJ2-5; the match to TRBD2 covers 11 bases. CDR3 size: 17 residues. CDR1 is MNHNS, CDR2 SASEGT, per germline. V was clipped by 3 bases and J by 3 bases; unmatched bases: 9. CDR3 DNA: TGTGCCAGCAGTGATCCTAGCGGGGGGTCGGAAAAAGAGACCCAGTACTTC. This codes for CASSDPSGGSEKETQYF.

The rearrangement links TRBV28 to TRBJ1-1, with D possibly matching TRBD1 (6 bases). Germline CDR1 MDHEN, CDR2 SYDVKM. The CDR3 has 16 residues. Trimming left V 3 bases short and J 3 bases short, with 17 bases between. CDR3 loop: CASSFPGGGGHTEAFF. Written as DNA, the CDR3 is TGTGCCAGCAGTTTCCCCGGGGGGGGCGGGCACACTGAAGCTTTCTTT.

This chain joins TRBV5-4 and TRBJ2-7, with 10 bases fitting TRBD1. CDR3 size: 15 residues. V shed 2 bases and J 5 bases; nucleotides not matched to a gene: 7. Germline CDR1 SGHNT, CDR2 YYREEE (reference sequence). The CDR3 loop reads CASSLPGQGVHEQYF. The CDR3 bases are TGTGCCAGCAGCTTACCAGGACAGGGGGTCCACGAGCAGTACTTC.

V usage is TRBV13 and J usage is TRBJ2-5; 7 bases fit TRBD1. The CDR3 runs to 15 residues. The germline gives CDR1 PRHDT, CDR2 FYEKMQ (reference sequence). V lost 1 base, J lost 5 bases, and 7 bases stayed unmatched. The CDR3 DNA sequence: TGTGCCAGCAGCTTAGCCGGGACAGCGAGGGAGACCCAGTACTTC. This sequence encodes CASSLAGTARETQYF.

Remarks on this clone: Other nucleotide sequences from this sample produce the same CDR3. This chain joins TRBV7-9 and TRBJ2-3; TRBD2 matches at 8 bases. The CDR3 is 14 amino acids. The trim removed 6 bases at V and 0 bases at J, leaving 2 bases unmatched. Germline loops: CDR1 SEHNR, CDR2 FQNEAQ (reference sequence). In nucleotides, the CDR3 is TGTGCCAGCAGTTCTAGCGGGAGCACAGATACGCAGTATTTT. This encodes CASSSSGSTDTQYF. The entire variable domain, with the rest obtained from reference TRBV7-9 and TRBJ2-3, is as follows: DTGVSQNPRHKITKRGQNVTFRCDPISEHNRLYWYRQTLGQGPEFLTYFQNEAQLEKSRLLSDRFSAERPKGSFSTLEIQRTEQGDSAMYLCASSSSGSTDTQYFGPGTRLTVL.

The rearrangement links TRBV11-2 to TRBJ2-7; D may correspond to TRBD1 or TRBD2 (6 bases each). Germline CDR1 reads SGHAT; CDR2 reads FQNNGV. Trimming left V 7 bases short and J 4 bases short, with 8 bases between. The CDR3 extends over 11 amino acids. DNA for the CDR3: TGTGCCAGCAAGGGGGGTTACGAGCAGTACTTC. Protein: CASKGGYEQYF.

This clone showed up just once. V is TRBV30 and J is TRBJ2-7; D is perhaps TRBD1 (5 bases). V lost 4 bases and J 4 bases, leaving 11 bases between the germline ends. Germline V lookup: CDR1 GTSNPN, CDR2 SVGIG (reference sequence). The CDR3 has 12 residues. CDR3 loop: CAWTDTPYEQYF. In DNA form, the CDR3 reads TGTGCCTGGACGGACACTCCATACGAGCAGTACTTC.

The genes are TRBV9 and TRBJ1-1, with 7 bases that match TRBD1. The V gene end was trimmed by 0 bases and the J gene end by 4 bases; junction bases not matched to a gene: 6. The CDR3 is 15 residues long. Germline loops: CDR1 SGDLS, CDR2 YYNGEE. The CDR3 bases are TGTGCCAGCAGCGTAGACGCAGGGGGAGGCACTGAAGCTTTCTTT. It is translated as CASSVDAGGGTEAFF.

This sequence joins TRBV7-9 and TRBJ1-1, with 9 bases aligning to TRBD1. After removal of 2 bases from V and 10 bases from J, the junction contained 5 bases not matched to a gene. The germline gives CDR1 SEHNR, CDR2 FQNEAQ (reference sequence). This CDR3 has 13 amino acids. DNA for the CDR3: TGTGCCAGCAGCTTAACGGGACAGGGTGGAGCTTTCTTT. It translates to CASSLTGQGGAFF.

The chain has TRBV4-1 and TRBJ2-7, with TRBD2 as a possible D gene (5 bases). This CDR3 region has 14 residues. Between the trimmed V and J ends, which lost 5 bases and 0 bases, there was a span of 11 bases. Per the germline V gene, CDR1 is MGHRA and CDR2 is YSYEKL. The CDR3 loop is CASSSRVSSYEQYF. CDR3 DNA: TGCGCCAGCAGCTCGCGGGTGAGCTCCTACGAGCAGTACTTC.

The chain combines TRBV5-6 with TRBJ1-5, with D hard to call. This CDR3 comprises 15 residues. From germline, CDR1 is SGHDT and CDR2 YYEEEE. V was cut by 2 bases and J by 4 bases, with 13 bases left in between. The CDR3 region is CASSFWQAPNQPQHF. As DNA, the CDR3 is TGTGCCAGCAGCTTCTGGCAGGCCCCTAATCAGCCCCAGCATTTT.

The chain combines TRBV13 with TRBJ2-7, with D perhaps matching TRBD1 (6 bases). This CDR3 is built from 14 residues. The germline V and J ends were trimmed by 4 bases and 1 base, with 11 bases remaining between them. CDR1 and CDR2 (germline): PRHDT, FYEKMQ (reference sequence). The CDR3 sequence: CASSSSQGSYEQYF. The CDR3 nucleotides are TGTGCCAGCAGCTCTTCACAGGGTTCCTACGAGCAGTACTTC.

As concerns this clone: Germline and junction disagree at one end, which may indicate a read error. The rearrangement links TRBV2 to TRBJ1-5; no reliable D call. CDR3 length: 12 amino acids. The germline V gene encodes CDR1 SNHLY and CDR2 FYNNEI. CDR3 nucleotides: TGCCGTCAGGCCGGTAGCAATCAGCCCCAGCATTTT. It translates to CRQAGSNQPQHF.

V gene TRBV6-5 combines with J gene TRBJ2-7; D is unclear. The V gene's germline CDR1 is MNHEY and CDR2 SVGAGI. The CDR3 is 10 amino acids. Trimming stripped 9 bases from V and 4 bases from J, with 7 bases between. CDR3 in amino acids: CASMFYEQYF. The CDR3 DNA reads TGTGCCAGTATGTTTTACGAGCAGTACTTC.

This chain joins TRBV4-3 and TRBJ1-2, with 7 positions matching TRBD1. The V gene's germline CDR1 is LGHNA and CDR2 YSLEER. V lost 4 bases, J lost 4 bases, and 9 bases stayed unmatched. This CDR3 spans 15 amino acids. CDR3 region: CASSPGTVPRYGYTF. The DNA of the CDR3 is TGCGCCAGCAGCCCCGGGACAGTCCCTCGCTATGGCTACACCTTC.

The chain is built from TRBV19 and TRBJ2-7, with unresolved D. This CDR3 spans 13 amino acids. The ends were cut back, 5 bases at V and 0 bases at J, with 8 bases in the middle. The germline V gene encodes CDR1 LNHDA and CDR2 SQIVND (reference sequence). CDR3 in DNA: TGTGCCAGTAGTTTTGAGAGCTCCTACGAGCAGTACTTC. This sequence encodes CASSFESSYEQYF.

As concerns this clone: Within the sample, other DNA sequences also encode this same CDR3. V gene TRBV28 combines with J gene TRBJ2-7, with D perhaps TRBD2 (5 bases). Germline V gives CDR1 MDHEN, CDR2 SYDVKM. Between the trimmed V and J ends, which lost 5 bases and 1 base, there was a span of 9 bases. The CDR3 extends over 13 amino acids. The CDR3 loop reads CASSPGISYEQYF. The DNA of the CDR3 is TGTGCCAGCAGTCCGGGGATTTCCTACGAGCAGTACTTC.

The chain joins TRBV28 to TRBJ2-4, with 10 bases identical to TRBD1. The CDR3 covers 18 residues. Germline assignment: CDR1 MDHEN and CDR2 SYDVKM. V shed 5 bases, J shed 0 bases, and the junction held 10 bases outside the gene matches. CDR3: CASSLRGQGFLAKNIQYF. In nucleotides, the CDR3 is TGTGCCAGCAGTCTAAGGGGACAGGGGTTCCTAGCCAAAAACATTCAGTACTTC.

The chain recombines TRBV6-6 with TRBJ1-2; D ambiguous. CDR1 is MNHNY and CDR2 is SVGAGI in the germline V gene (reference sequence). The CDR3 totals 11 residues. V was cut by 11 bases and J by 8 bases, with 15 bases left in between. CDR3 bases: TGTGCCTCGGAGGGAACTGAAGGCTACACCTTC. It codes for CASEGTEGYTF.

The gene calls are TRBV6-6 and TRBJ2-7; no clear D. Germline V CDR1 and CDR2: MNHNY, SVGAGI (reference sequence). With 10 bases removed from V and 0 bases from J, the gap between germline ends came to 13 bases. This CDR3 has 13 residues. In DNA form, the CDR3 reads TGTGCCACCAGCCCTAGGGACTCCTACGAGCAGTACTTC. This sequence encodes CATSPRDSYEQYF.

The chain is built from TRBV9 and TRBJ1-4; D is ambiguous. Germline V lookup: CDR1 SGDLS, CDR2 YYNGEE. V lost 6 bases and J 5 bases, leaving 17 bases between the germline ends. The CDR3 consists of 15 residues. The CDR3 protein is CASTGRGGVNEKLFF. CDR3 sequence (DNA): TGTGCCAGCACCGGACGAGGCGGAGTAAATGAAAAACTGTTTTTT.

The rearrangement uses TRBV5-6 and TRBJ2-3; 7 positions match TRBD2. In germline, CDR1 is SGHDT, CDR2 YYEEEE. The CDR3 runs to 15 residues. Trimming at V came to 2 bases and at J to 0 bases, leaving 3 bases not matched to a gene. CDR3 DNA sequence: TGTGCCAGCAGCTTCGGTAGCGGGAGCACAGATACGCAGTATTTT. This gives the protein CASSFGSGSTDTQYF.